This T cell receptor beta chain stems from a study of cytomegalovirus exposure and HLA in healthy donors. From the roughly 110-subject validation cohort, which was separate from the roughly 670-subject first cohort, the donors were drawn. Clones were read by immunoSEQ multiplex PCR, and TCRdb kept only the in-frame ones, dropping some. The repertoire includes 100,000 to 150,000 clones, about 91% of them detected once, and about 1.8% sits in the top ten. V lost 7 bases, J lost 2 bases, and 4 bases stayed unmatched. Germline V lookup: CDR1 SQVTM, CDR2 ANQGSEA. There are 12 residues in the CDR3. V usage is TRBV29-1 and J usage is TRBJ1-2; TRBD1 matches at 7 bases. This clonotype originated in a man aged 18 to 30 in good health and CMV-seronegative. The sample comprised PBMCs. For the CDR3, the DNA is TGCAGCGGGTCAGGGGGGAACTATGGCTACACCTTC. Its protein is CSGSGGNYGYTF.